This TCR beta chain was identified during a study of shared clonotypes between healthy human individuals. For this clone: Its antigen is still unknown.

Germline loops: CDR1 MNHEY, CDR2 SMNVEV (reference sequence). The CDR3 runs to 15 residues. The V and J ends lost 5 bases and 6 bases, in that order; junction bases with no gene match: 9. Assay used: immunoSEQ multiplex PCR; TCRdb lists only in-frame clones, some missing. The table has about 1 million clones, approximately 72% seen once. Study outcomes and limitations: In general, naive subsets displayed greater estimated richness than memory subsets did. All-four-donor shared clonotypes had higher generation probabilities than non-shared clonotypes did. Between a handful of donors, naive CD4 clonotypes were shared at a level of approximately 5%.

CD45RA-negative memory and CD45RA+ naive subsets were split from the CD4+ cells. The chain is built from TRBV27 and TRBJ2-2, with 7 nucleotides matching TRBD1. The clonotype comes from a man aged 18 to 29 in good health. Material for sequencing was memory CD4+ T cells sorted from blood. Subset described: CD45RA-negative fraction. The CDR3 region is CASSVNRGRAGELFF. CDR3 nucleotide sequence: TGTGCCAGCAGTGTAAACAGGGGTAGAGCCGGGGAGCTGTTTTTT.